One and the same sample provided the 16 T cell receptor beta chains below, sequenced in a study of T cell clonality in common variable immunodeficiency. Study results and limitations: Reportedly, TCR beta sequences from common variable immunodeficiency showed fewer deletions and N-nucleotide insertions.

The protocol was immunoSEQ multiplex PCR, while the TCRdb copy is restricted to in-frame clones and leaves out a portion. The sample has about 33,000 clones, none seen only once. These receptors' antigens are unknown. The sample was peripheral blood mononuclear cells. The receptors originated from a human donor with common variable immunodeficiency.

This clone was seen many times. From the germline J gene comes the end of the CDR3, since the read stops 3 residues before it. The sample holds other DNA sequences that translate to the same CDR3. The V call is TRBV18, the J call TRBJ2-3; the D gene is possibly TRBD1 (5 bases). The CDR3 runs to 15 residues. V dropped 3 bases and J dropped 1 base, with 11 bases sitting between them. Per the germline V gene, CDR1 is KGHSH and CDR2 is LQKENI. The CDR3: CASSPRQGGTDTQYF. CDR3 DNA (partial): TGTGCCAGCTCACCGCGTCAAGGGGGCACAGATACG.

This clone was found many times. The DNA ends 3 residues before the CDR3 does, and the rest of the CDR3 is filled in from the germline J gene. The V gene is TRBV7-3, the J gene TRBJ1-1; maybe TRBD1 (5 bases). V was clipped by 4 bases and J by 4 bases, with 10 bases between them. This CDR3 region has 13 residues. CDR1 SGHTA and CDR2 FQGTGA come from the germline V gene. The CDR3 bases that were read are TGTGCCAGCAGCTCCCTAAGGGGCACTGAA. Translated: CASSSLRGTE. The complete CDR3 reads CASSSLRGTEAFF.

Many counts were recorded for this clone. Read sequence stops 3 residues before the CDR3 end, and the germline J gene provides the missing end. The chain joins TRBV12-3 or TRBV12-4 to TRBJ2-5; D perhaps matches TRBD2 (6 bases). Trimming shortened V by 5 bases and J by 2 bases, and 15 bases separated the two germline ends. CDR3 length equals 15 residues. The covered CDR3 bases are TGTGCCAGCAGTCTCTGGGGACTGAATCAAGAGACC. Translated, it gives CASSLWGLNQET. The CDR3, in full, reads CASSLWGLNQETQYF.

Ten or more counts support this clone. The CDR3 is cut off 3 residues early in the read; its end comes from the germline J gene. The V call is TRBV6-1, the J call TRBJ1-1, with 8 positions matching TRBD1. CDR3 length: 14 amino acids. Germline V CDR1 and CDR2: MNHNS, SASEGT. With 4 bases clipped from V and 7 bases from J, the junction kept 8 bases outside the gene matches. The CDR3 DNA, read in part, is TGTGCCAGCAGTGCTCGACAGGGGAGATATGAA. Residues: CASSARQGRYE. The full CDR3 reads CASSARQGRYEAFF.

This clone showed up just a few times. Coverage ceases 3 residues before the CDR3 finishes, and the germline J gene fills in the end. The gene calls are TRBV6-1 and TRBJ2-7; D gene uncertain. CDR3 size: 15 residues. CDR1 is MNHNS, CDR2 SASEGT, per germline. Trimming took off 2 bases at V and 0 bases at J, with 11 bases between the two ends. The part of the CDR3 DNA that was read is TGTGCCAGCAGTGAAATGGTAGTTTCCTCCTACGAG. Translating it yields CASSEMVVSSYE. Given in full, the CDR3 is CASSEMVVSSYEQYF.

Regarding this clone: The read falls 3 residues short of the CDR3 end, and the missing part is taken from the germline J gene. The rearrangement links TRBV2 to TRBJ1-6; 9 bases are a match to TRBD1. V was pared by 4 bases and J by 6 bases, with 10 bases of the junction left unmatched. From germline, CDR1 is SNHLY and CDR2 FYNNEI. The CDR3 extends over 17 amino acids. The sequenced part of the CDR3 DNA is TGTGCCAGCAGTGCCATCGATTACAGGGGGCGTAATTCACCC. Translation gives CASSAIDYRGRNSP. The full CDR3 reads CASSAIDYRGRNSPLHF. Complete variable domain (other parts from reference TRBV2 and TRBJ1-6): EPEVTQTPSHQVTQMGQEVILRCVPISNHLYFYWYRQILGQKVEFLVSFYNNEISEKSEIFDDQFSVERPDGSNFTLKIRSTKLEDSAMYFCASSAIDYRGRNSPLHFGNGTRLTVT.

At least ten counts were recorded for this clone. The read terminates 3 residues ahead of where the CDR3 ends, so the germline J gene completes it. The chain combines TRBV7-9 with TRBJ2-7; D perhaps matches TRBD1 (6 bases). Deletions cut 8 bases from V and 4 bases from J, with 9 bases between. CDR1 is SEHNR and CDR2 is FQNEAQ in the germline V gene (reference sequence). The CDR3 runs 11 residues. This chain's CDR3 is CASERGYEQYF. The CDR3 DNA, read in part, is TGTGCCAGCGAAAGGGGGTACGAG. The variable domain in full, completed from reference TRBV7-9 and TRBJ2-7, reads DTGVSQNPRHKITKRGQNVTFRCDPISEHNRLYWYRQTLGQGPEFLTYFQNEAQLEKSRLLSDRFSAERPKGSFSTLEIQRTEQGDSAMYLCASERGYEQYFGPGTRLTVT.

As regards this clone: The read ends 3 residues early relative to the CDR3; the germline J gene fills the gap. The chain couples TRBV2 to TRBJ2-3, with 8 bases matching TRBD2. The CDR3 runs 15 residues. CDR1 SNHLY and CDR2 FYNNEI come from the germline V gene. Trimming removed 7 bases from V and 3 bases from J; junction bases left unmatched: 9. The CDR3 DNA, read in part, is TGTGCCAGCACCTACGGGGGGGGTGGTACAGATACG. Its translation is CASTYGGGGTDT. The full CDR3 sequence reads CASTYGGGGTDTQYF.

This clone has only a few counts. With the read ending 3 residues before the CDR3 end, the germline J gene is used to fill in that end. The rearrangement uses TRBV2 and TRBJ1-1; D not certain. This CDR3 region has 11 residues. Trimming took off 5 bases at V and 2 bases at J, with 3 bases between the two ends. Germline CDR1 is SNHLY and CDR2 is FYNNEI. The CDR3 reads CASSQNTEAFF. The part of the CDR3 DNA that was read is TGTGCCAGCAGTCAAAACACTGAA. The complete variable domain, with remaining parts taken from reference TRBV2 and TRBJ1-1, reads EPEVTQTPSHQVTQMGQEVILRCVPISNHLYFYWYRQILGQKVEFLVSFYNNEISEKSEIFDDQFSVERPDGSNFTLKIRSTKLEDSAMYFCASSQNTEAFFGQGTRLTVV.

Regarding this clone: The read gets to within 3 residues of the CDR3 end, and the germline J gene fills in the rest. The chain is built from TRBV2 and TRBJ2-3; possibly TRBD1 for D (7 bases). Germline loops: CDR1 SNHLY, CDR2 FYNNEI. Between the trimmed V and J ends, which lost 8 bases and 3 bases, there was a span of 15 bases. The CDR3 sequence is 14 residues long. The CDR3 loop reads CASSARGETDTQYF. Partial CDR3 DNA: TGTGCCAGCTCGGCCAGGGGGGAGACAGATACG.

In its sample, this clone was seen many times. Sequencing ends 3 residues short of the CDR3 end; the germline J gene provides the rest. V is TRBV5-1 and J is TRBJ1-1, with TRBD1 matching 11 bases. Germline V gives CDR1 SGHRS, CDR2 YFSETQ. The ends lost 4 bases at V and 1 base at J; junction bases unmatched: 3. This CDR3 is 15 amino acids long. Partial CDR3 DNA: TGCGCCAGCAGCATAGGGACAGGGGGGAACACTGAA. Residues: CASSIGTGGNTE. The entire CDR3 is CASSIGTGGNTEAFF.

A note on this clone: From the germline J gene comes the end of the CDR3, since the read stops 3 residues before it. The chain joins TRBV6-2 or TRBV6-3 to TRBJ2-5; D may match TRBD1 or TRBD2 (5 bases each). CDR1 is MNHEY, CDR2 SVGEGT, per germline. The CDR3 totals 15 residues. Trimming stripped 1 base from V and 3 bases from J, with 12 bases between. The CDR3 bases that were read are TGTGCCAGCAGTTACTTGAGGGGAAGAGAAGAGACC. Its protein product is CASSYLRGREET. The whole CDR3 region reads CASSYLRGREETQYF.

This clone was recorded at least ten times. The read terminates 3 residues before the CDR3 end, so the remaining end is supplied by the germline J gene. The chain has TRBV20-1 and TRBJ1-5; TRBD1 might be the D (5 bases). The CDR3 runs 14 residues. Trimming cost V 1 base and J 5 bases, with 12 bases left between them. Germline V gives CDR1 DFQATT, CDR2 SNEGSKA (reference sequence). CDR3 sequence: CSARGGDPDQPQHF. Partial CDR3 DNA: TGCAGTGCTAGAGGGGGGGACCCCGATCAGCCC.

This clone was seen a few times. Read sequence stops 3 residues before the CDR3 end, and the germline J gene provides the missing end. The chain carries TRBV30 and TRBJ1-2; TRBD1 might be the D (5 bases). The germline gives CDR1 GTSNPN, CDR2 SVGIG (reference sequence). This CDR3 region has 11 residues. The sequenced CDR3 bases are TGTGCCTGGAGTGTGGGGGGAGGC. Translated, it gives CAWSVGGG. In full, the CDR3 is CAWSVGGGYTF.

This clone was counted a few times. The read falls 3 residues short of the CDR3 end, and the missing part is taken from the germline J gene. The chain couples TRBV2 to TRBJ1-2, with D tentatively TRBD1 (6 bases). The CDR3 is made up of 17 amino acids. The germline V gene has CDR1 SNHLY and CDR2 FYNNEI. With 5 bases removed from V and 4 bases from J, the gap between germline ends came to 23 bases. The sequenced CDR3 bases are TGTGCCAGCAGTTCCCCACCTGGGGGGGGCACGGGCTATGGC. Residues: CASSSPPGGGTGYG. The full CDR3 sequence reads CASSSPPGGGTGYGYTF.

As concerns this clone: The read ends 3 residues early relative to the CDR3; the germline J gene fills the gap. The V gene is TRBV2, the J gene TRBJ1-2; possibly TRBD1 for D (6 bases). Deletions cut 7 bases from V and 5 bases from J, with 17 bases between. CDR1 is SNHLY, CDR2 FYNNEI, per germline. This CDR3 spans 14 amino acids. The part of the CDR3 DNA that was read is TGTGCCAGCATCGCAGGGGTCCCAGGGTATGGC. Encoded protein: CASIAGVPGYG. The entire CDR3 reads CASIAGVPGYGYTF.